This TCR beta chain was sequenced in a study of T cells in Graves' hyperthyroidism and ophthalmopathy (dated by TCRdb to the late 2010s). As for the study more broadly: Peripheral blood was collected at initial diagnosis, before any treatment. To identify distinguishing TCR V-J signatures, a discovery cohort of around 98 patients was used, comprising 40 to 45 with Graves' ophthalmopathy and around 60 with stable Graves' hyperthyroidism. Prospective prediction of ophthalmopathy was tested in an independent validation cohort of fewer than 20 hyperthyroidism patients and 17 patients who later progressed to ophthalmopathy. The 85 to 100 discovery patients were divided at random into training and test sets in a 7:3 ratio. In more than 5 Graves' hyperthyroidism patients, the study also compared T-cell repertoires from thyroid tissue with T-cell repertoires from blood. After blood sampling, hyperthyroidism patients were treated with methimazole at a starting dose of 30 mg daily, and ophthalmopathy patients were treated with high-dose intravenous methylprednisolone. The paper reports TCR Vbeta CDR3 sequencing of roughly 140 peripheral blood samples: around 45 ophthalmopathy, some 80 hyperthyroidism and some 17 progressor patients.

Results the study describes overall, beyond this receptor: Most expanded thyroid clonotypes (frequency above 0.001) were also found in blood, which suggests that blood repertoires may mirror thyroid immune responses. Sample size was not statistically predetermined, and investigators were not blinded to group allocation. In validation, the model predicted progression to ophthalmopathy with approximately 71% sensitivity and over 72% specificity, a median of roughly seven months before onset. A 13 V-J signature model separated ophthalmopathy from stable hyperthyroidism, with nearly 90% sensitivity and roughly 84% specificity in cross-validation and 80%/75% in testing.

Moderately to severely active disease, a Clinical Activity Score of at least 3, a NOSPECS grade of at least 4, and a duration under 3 months were present in ophthalmopathy patients. Exclusion was applied to patients with uncontrolled infections, other autoimmune diseases, pregnancy or lactation. Diagnoses were established on the basis of clinical symptoms, serum thyroxine and TRAb, thyroid ultrasound, and orbital computed tomography. PBMCs were separated from 7.5 to 10 ml of fresh peripheral blood using Ficoll-Paque density gradient centrifugation. Total RNA was extracted with Trizol reagent, and quality was checked on an Agilent 2100 Bioanalyzer. As to this clonotype: Its antigen is unknown. No base qualities exist here, and no much larger clone lies one base off it.

TCR beta CDR3 regions were amplified from RNA transcripts. A first-round RT-PCR of the TCR CDR3 used the HTBI primer set with the Qiagen OneStep RT-PCR kit. The libraries were constructed in a second round of multiplex PCR and then size-selected and purified. Sequencing of the libraries was done on an Illumina HiSeq2000 using paired-end 100 bp reads. Per the authors' processing: SOAPnuke was used to process the raw data, removing reads that contained adapters or uncalled bases, had a mean Phred below 15, or lacked an exact match to the constant primer or identifier. High-quality paired reads were merged using COPE v1.2.5, and each unique nucleotide sequence was defined as a clonotype. MiTCR v1.1 was used to align the clonotypes against IMGT TRBV, TRBD and TRBJ reference segments. Analysis was restricted to V-J combinations with a frequency above 0.0001, which covered about 99% of repertoires. A TCS score was defined as the ratio of F50 (clonal expansion) to E x V (chaos), with BLOSUM62-based TCRdist applied between CDR3 peptides within each V-J. Welch's t-statistics and random forest reduced 500 to 650 V-J features to roughly 13, which were used in a naive Bayes classifier (R e1071). TCRdb reprocessing: public reads trimmed at Q25 with fastp, clones called with MiXCR, in-frame beta chains kept. Records with the same CDR3 protein are collapsed into one entry carrying the most frequent genes and DNA. Clone size and V and J calls follow TCRdb, not the original study. This sample has roughly 500,000 distinct CDR3 sequences in its table, and approximately 23% of those were observed once. The biggest ten clones account for approximately 49% of the sample.

The TCR originated in a woman aged 65 to 85 with Graves' ophthalmopathy. Input material: blood.

The nucleotide sequence reads TGTGCCAGCAGCGTGGGACTAGCGGGAGAAGGGAAGTACTTC. Its protein product is CASSVGLAGEGKYF. Recombination joined TRBV9 with TRBJ2-5, with TRBD2 identical over 14 junction bases. CDR1 and CDR2, looked up from the germline V gene, are SGDLS and YYNGEE. From the cysteine through the phenylalanine, the CDR3 covers 14 amino acids. Only the CDR3 DNA is retained, 42 bases long and in frame from the first base. Clipping removes 2 bases from V and 12 bases from J, with 6 as the unmatched junction base count. Reference TRBV9 and TRBJ2-5 genes cover what lies past the CDR3, so the full variable domain is DSGVTQTPKHLITATGQRVTLRCSPRSGDLSVYWYQQSLDQGLQFLIQYYNGEERAKGNILERFSAQQFPDLHSELNLSSLELGDSALYFCASSVGLAGEGKYFGPGTRLLVL.